A single sample is the source of the 11 T cell receptor beta chains below, sequenced in a study of blood T cells in healthy people across ages. Primed by a sample-barcoded 5' primer and a J-beta primer mix, a second PCR proceeded for roughly 7 to 12 cycles. TCRdb reprocessed the 5' RACE reads via MiXCR and lists one record per CDR3 protein. The sample lists about 1.4 million distinct CDR3 sequences, roughly 64% occurring once. The source material was blood. The receptors shown here come from a man aged 18 to 30 in good health.

V gene TRBV27 combines with J gene TRBJ1-1; D not resolved. V was trimmed by 4 bases and J by 1 base, leaving 10 bases between them. CDR1 MNHEY and CDR2 SMNVEV come from the germline V gene (reference sequence). The CDR3 loop spans 14 amino acids. The CDR3 DNA sequence: TGTGCCAGCAGTTCGCATGGGTGGAACACTGAAGCTTTCTTT. It codes for CASSSHGWNTEAFF.

The chain employs TRBV4-1 and TRBJ1-2; 7 bases are a match to TRBD1. The CDR3 has 15 residues. Trimming removed 3 bases from V and 4 bases from J; junction bases left unmatched: 8. CDR1 is MGHRA and CDR2 is YSYEKL in the germline V gene. CDR3 loop: CASSHPGQTIYGYTF. CDR3 nucleotides: TGCGCCAGCAGCCACCCGGGACAGACCATCTATGGCTACACCTTC.

The chain is built from TRBV5-8 and TRBJ2-1; maybe TRBD1 (5 bases). This CDR3 region has 14 residues. V dropped 5 bases and J dropped 3 bases, with 12 bases sitting between them. Germline values: CDR1 SGHTS, CDR2 YDEGEE. CDR3 amino acids: CASRAEDSYNEQFF. The CDR3 DNA is TGTGCCAGCAGGGCCGAAGACAGCTACAATGAGCAGTTCTTC. The whole variable domain, remainder taken from reference TRBV5-8 and TRBJ2-1, is EAGVTQSPTHLIKTRGQQATLRCSPISGHTSVYWYQQALGLGLQFLLWYDEGEERNRGNFPPRFSGRQFPNYSSELNVNALELEDSALYLCASRAEDSYNEQFFGPGTRLTVL.

This clonotype has just a few counts. This chain uses TRBV20-1 with TRBJ2-1, with D maybe TRBD2 (6 bases). The CDR3 extends over 13 amino acids. CDR1 and CDR2 from the germline V gene are DFQATT and SNEGSKA (reference sequence). The CDR3 here is CSAGPRGGNEQFF. The CDR3 DNA reads as TGCAGCGCGGGGCCACGGGGTGGGAATGAGCAGTTCTTC.

The chain joins TRBV20-1 to TRBJ2-7, with a tentative D call TRBD1 (6 bases). CDR1 is DFQATT, CDR2 SNEGSKA, per germline (reference sequence). The CDR3 covers 14 residues. Trimming pared 6 bases from V and 4 bases from J, leaving 19 bases between. The CDR3 here is CSASDGTPYYEQYF. CDR3 DNA: TGCAGTGCCTCCGACGGGACACCCTATTACGAGCAGTACTTC.

The DNA of the CDR3 is TGTGCCATCTTCAACAGGGTCGATGAGCAGTTCTTC. Translating it yields CAIFNRVDEQFF. This chain joins TRBV7-9 and TRBJ2-1; D possibly corresponds to TRBD1 (6 bases). The CDR3 totals 12 residues. Trimming stripped 10 bases from V and 8 bases from J, with 15 bases between. CDR1 is SEHNR, CDR2 FQNEAQ, per germline (reference sequence). The full variable domain, in which reference TRBV7-9 and TRBJ2-1 provide the parts outside the CDR3, is DTGVSQNPRHKITKRGQNVTFRCDPISEHNRLYWYRQTLGQGPEFLTYFQNEAQLEKSRLLSDRFSAERPKGSFSTLEIQRTEQGDSAMYLCAIFNRVDEQFFGPGTRLTVL.

V and J are TRBV7-9 and TRBJ2-5; D may be TRBD1 or TRBD2 (5 bases each). V dropped 5 bases and J dropped 3 bases, with 19 bases sitting between them. The CDR3 runs 16 residues. Germline assignment: CDR1 SEHNR and CDR2 FQNEAQ (reference sequence). This CDR3 reads CASSASSGRLKETQYF. CDR3 sequence (DNA): TGTGCCAGCAGCGCTTCATCGGGACGGCTAAAAGAGACCCAGTACTTC. Full variable domain (rest looked up from reference TRBV7-9 and TRBJ2-5): DTGVSQNPRHKITKRGQNVTFRCDPISEHNRLYWYRQTLGQGPEFLTYFQNEAQLEKSRLLSDRFSAERPKGSFSTLEIQRTEQGDSAMYLCASSASSGRLKETQYFGPGTRLLVL.

With regard to this clonotype: The junction does not match germline at one end; this may be a read error. The V call is TRBV20-1, the J call TRBJ2-3, with D unclear. This CDR3 contains 14 residues. Germline loops: CDR1 DFQATT, CDR2 SNEGSKA (reference sequence). The CDR3: CSPQYGVPTDTQYF. CDR3 DNA: TGCAGTCCACAATACGGTGTGCCCACAGATACTCAGTATTTT.

The chain joins TRBV7-2 to TRBJ2-3; tentative D call: TRBD1 (5 bases). Germline V gene lookup returns CDR1 SGHTA and CDR2 FQGNSA. This CDR3 comprises 16 residues. V dropped 0 bases and J dropped 0 bases, with 10 bases sitting between them. The CDR3, as DNA: TGTGCCAGCAGCTTAGCGCTAAGGGGTAGCACAGATACGCAGTATTTT. Its protein product is CASSLALRGSTDTQYF.

This chain links TRBV3-1 with TRBJ2-4; TRBD2 matches at 13 bases. The V and J ends lost 2 bases and 0 bases, in that order; junction bases with no gene match: 10. The CDR3 runs to 20 residues. Looked up from germline, CDR1 is LGHDT and CDR2 is YNNKEL (reference sequence). CDR3 coding DNA: TGTGCCAGCAGCCAAATAAGCGGACTAGCGGGAGAGGGAGCCAAAAACATTCAGTACTTC. Residues: CASSQISGLAGEGAKNIQYF.

This clonotype was counted only a few times. V gene TRBV29-1 combines with J gene TRBJ2-5, with D maybe TRBD1 (5 bases). V lost 4 bases, J lost 5 bases, and 11 bases lay in between. This CDR3 has 12 residues. Germline V gene lookup returns CDR1 SQVTM and CDR2 ANQGSEA. The CDR3 sequence is CSVVGAWETQYF. CDR3 sequence (DNA): TGCAGCGTTGTAGGGGCTTGGGAGACCCAGTACTTC. The full variable domain, in which reference TRBV29-1 and TRBJ2-5 provide the parts outside the CDR3, is SAVISQKPSRDICQRGTSLTIQCQVDSQVTMMFWYRQQPGQSLTLIATANQGSEATYESGFVIDKFPISRPNLTFSTLTVSNMSPEDSSIYLCSVVGAWETQYFGPGTRLLVL.